The entry below gives a single T cell receptor (beta chain) sequence along with its context. This record belongs to a study of control samples from healthy donors and cancer patients. The CDR3 covers 13 residues. V gave up 2 bases and J gave up 7 bases, with 11 bases separating them. CDR1 is LGHDT, CDR2 YNNKEL, per germline (reference sequence). The repertoire was sequenced with immunoSEQ multiplex PCR; TCRdb's copy has only in-frame clones and lacks some. The table lists 150,000 to 200,000 clones, nearly 90% of them singletons. The clonotype comes from a woman in her 50s in good health. The chain carries TRBV3-1 (or the pseudogene TRBV3-2) and TRBJ1-2; D not certain. Specimen: blood. The CDR3 DNA sequence: TGTGCCAGCAGCCAAAGCAGGTATTCTGGCTACACCTTC. It is translated as CASSQSRYSGYTF.